This T cell receptor (beta chain) was retrieved from a study of cytomegalovirus exposure and HLA in healthy donors. This clone was found once. With 60 Vbeta and 13 Jbeta primers, the PCR was carried out. The method was immunoSEQ multiplex PCR; TCRdb's version includes in-frame clones alone and lacks a portion of them. The top ten hold around 1.7% of the sample, which has 150,000 to 200,000 clones, roughly 80% seen once. Deletions cut 3 bases from V and 5 bases from J, with 16 bases between. The CDR3 is made up of 15 amino acids. Germline V gene sequence: CDR1 MDHEN, CDR2 SYDVKM. Sequencing used PBMCs. This receptor was obtained from a woman aged 18-29 years in good health and CMV-seronegative. The chain uses TRBV28 and TRBJ1-2; D is unclear. The CDR3 loop reads CASSLGSAGMYGYTF. Written as DNA, the CDR3 is TGTGCCAGCAGTTTGGGGTCCGCCGGGATGTATGGCTACACCTTC.